This T cell receptor beta chain was identified during a study of blood T cells in healthy people across ages. Next came a second PCR, run for about 6 to 12 cycles, which used a sample-barcoded 5' primer along with a J-beta primer mix. TCRdb re-derived calls from the 5' RACE reads in MiXCR, one entry per CDR3 protein. The table includes 1.2 million to 1.5 million distinct CDR3 sequences, 35% to 45% detected once. The CDR3 consists of 15 residues. For this clonotype: Its ends do not fully match the called genes, so a read error is possible.

Sequencing was done on a sample of blood. The TCR comes from a woman between 18 and 30 years old in good health. The V call is TRBV12-3 or TRBV12-4, the J call TRBJ2-2; TRBD1 or TRBD2 may be the D gene (5 bases each). CDR3 protein: CASSFLQGDTGELFF. DNA of the CDR3: TGTGCCAGTAGTTTCCTTCAGGGAGACACCGGGGAGCTGTTTTTT.